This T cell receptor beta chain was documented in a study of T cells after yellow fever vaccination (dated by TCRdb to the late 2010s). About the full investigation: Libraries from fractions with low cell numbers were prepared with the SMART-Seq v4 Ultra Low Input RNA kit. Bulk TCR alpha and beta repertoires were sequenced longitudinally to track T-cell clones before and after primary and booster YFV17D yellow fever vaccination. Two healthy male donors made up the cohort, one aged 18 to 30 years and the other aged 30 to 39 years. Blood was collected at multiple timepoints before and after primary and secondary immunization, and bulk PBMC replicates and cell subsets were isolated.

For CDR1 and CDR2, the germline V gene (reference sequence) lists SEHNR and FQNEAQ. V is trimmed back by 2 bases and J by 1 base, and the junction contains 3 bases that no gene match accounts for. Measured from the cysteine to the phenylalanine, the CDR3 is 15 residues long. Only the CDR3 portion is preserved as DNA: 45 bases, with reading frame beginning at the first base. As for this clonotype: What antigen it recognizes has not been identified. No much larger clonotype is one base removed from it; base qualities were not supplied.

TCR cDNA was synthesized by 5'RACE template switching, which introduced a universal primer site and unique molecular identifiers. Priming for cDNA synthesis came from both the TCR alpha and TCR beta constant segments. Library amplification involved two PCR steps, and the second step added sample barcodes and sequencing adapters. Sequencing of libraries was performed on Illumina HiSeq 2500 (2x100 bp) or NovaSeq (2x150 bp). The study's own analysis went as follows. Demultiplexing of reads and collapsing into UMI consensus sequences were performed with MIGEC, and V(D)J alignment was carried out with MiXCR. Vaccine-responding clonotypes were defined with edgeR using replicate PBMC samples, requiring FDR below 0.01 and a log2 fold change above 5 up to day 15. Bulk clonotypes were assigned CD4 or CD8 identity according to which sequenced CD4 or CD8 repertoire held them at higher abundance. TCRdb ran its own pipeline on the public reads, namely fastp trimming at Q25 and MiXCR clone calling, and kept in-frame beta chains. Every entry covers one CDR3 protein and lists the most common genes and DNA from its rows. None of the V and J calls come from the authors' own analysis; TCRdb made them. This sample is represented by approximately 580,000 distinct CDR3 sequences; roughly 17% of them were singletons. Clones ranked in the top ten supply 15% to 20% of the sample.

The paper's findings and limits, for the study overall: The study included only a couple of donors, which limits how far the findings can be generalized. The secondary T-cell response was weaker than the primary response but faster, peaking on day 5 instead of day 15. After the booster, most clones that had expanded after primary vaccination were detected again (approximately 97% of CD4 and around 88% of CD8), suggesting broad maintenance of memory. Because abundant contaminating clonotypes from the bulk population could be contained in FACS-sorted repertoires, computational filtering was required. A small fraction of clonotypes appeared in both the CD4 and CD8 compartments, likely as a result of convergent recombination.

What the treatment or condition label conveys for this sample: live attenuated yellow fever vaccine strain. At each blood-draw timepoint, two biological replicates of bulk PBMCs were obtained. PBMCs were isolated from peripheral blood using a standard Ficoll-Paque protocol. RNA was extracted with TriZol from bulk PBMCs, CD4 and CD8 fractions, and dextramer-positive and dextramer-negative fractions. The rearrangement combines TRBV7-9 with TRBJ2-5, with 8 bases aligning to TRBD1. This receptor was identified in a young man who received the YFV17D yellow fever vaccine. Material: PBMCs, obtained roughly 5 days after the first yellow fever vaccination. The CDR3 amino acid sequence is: CASSLIDRGQETQYF. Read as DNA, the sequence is TGTGCCAGCAGCTTAATAGACAGGGGCCAAGAGACCCAGTACTTC.